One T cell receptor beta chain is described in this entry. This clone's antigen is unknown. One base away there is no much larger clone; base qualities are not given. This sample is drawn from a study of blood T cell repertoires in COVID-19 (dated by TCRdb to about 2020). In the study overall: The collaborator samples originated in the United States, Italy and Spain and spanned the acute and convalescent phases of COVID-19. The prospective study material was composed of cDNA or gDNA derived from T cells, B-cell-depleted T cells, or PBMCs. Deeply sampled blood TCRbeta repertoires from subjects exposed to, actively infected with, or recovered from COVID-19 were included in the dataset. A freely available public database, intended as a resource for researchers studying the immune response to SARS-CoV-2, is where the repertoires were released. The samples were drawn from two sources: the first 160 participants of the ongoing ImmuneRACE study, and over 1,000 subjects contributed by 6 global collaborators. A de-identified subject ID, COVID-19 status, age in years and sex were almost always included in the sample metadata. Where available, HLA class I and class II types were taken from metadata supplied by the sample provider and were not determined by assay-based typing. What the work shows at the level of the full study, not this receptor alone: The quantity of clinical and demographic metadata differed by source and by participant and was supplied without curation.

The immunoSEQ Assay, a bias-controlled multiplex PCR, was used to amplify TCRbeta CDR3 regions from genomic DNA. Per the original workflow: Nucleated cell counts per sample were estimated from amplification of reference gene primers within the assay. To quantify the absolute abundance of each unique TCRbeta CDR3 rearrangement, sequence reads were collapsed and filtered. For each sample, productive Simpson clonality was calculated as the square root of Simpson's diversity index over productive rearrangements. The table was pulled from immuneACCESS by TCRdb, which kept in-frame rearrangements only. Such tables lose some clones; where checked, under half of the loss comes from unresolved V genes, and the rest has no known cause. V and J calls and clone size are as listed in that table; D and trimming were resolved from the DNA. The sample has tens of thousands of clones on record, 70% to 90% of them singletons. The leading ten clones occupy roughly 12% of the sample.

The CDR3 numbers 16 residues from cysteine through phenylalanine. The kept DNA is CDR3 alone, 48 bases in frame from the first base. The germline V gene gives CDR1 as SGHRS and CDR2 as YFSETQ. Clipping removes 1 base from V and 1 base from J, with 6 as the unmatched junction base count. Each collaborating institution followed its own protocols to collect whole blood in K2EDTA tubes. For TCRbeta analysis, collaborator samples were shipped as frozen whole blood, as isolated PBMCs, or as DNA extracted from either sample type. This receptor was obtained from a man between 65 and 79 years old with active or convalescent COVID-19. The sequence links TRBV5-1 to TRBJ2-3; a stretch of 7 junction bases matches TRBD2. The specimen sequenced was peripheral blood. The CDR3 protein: CASSLIPAGGTDTQYF. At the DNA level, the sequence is TGCGCCAGCAGCTTGATCCCGGCGGGGGGCACAGATACGCAGTATTTT.